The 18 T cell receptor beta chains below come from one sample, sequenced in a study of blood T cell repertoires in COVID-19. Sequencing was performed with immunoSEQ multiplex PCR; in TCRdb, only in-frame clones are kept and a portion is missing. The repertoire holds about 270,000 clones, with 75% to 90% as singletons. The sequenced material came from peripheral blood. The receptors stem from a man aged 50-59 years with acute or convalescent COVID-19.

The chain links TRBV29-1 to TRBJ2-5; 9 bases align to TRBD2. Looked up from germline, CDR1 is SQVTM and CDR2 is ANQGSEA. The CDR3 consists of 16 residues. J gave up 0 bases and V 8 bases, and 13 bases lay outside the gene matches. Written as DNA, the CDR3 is TGCAGCTCTGAGGAAGCGGGGGGCCTACACCAAGAGACCCAGTACTTC. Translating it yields CSSEEAGGLHQETQYF.

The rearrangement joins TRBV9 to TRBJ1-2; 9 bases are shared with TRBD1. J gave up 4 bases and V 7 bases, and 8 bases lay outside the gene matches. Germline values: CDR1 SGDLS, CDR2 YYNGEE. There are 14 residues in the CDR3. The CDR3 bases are TGTGCCAGCGTTCCGGGACAGGGCGTCTATGGCTACACCTTC. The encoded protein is CASVPGQGVYGYTF.

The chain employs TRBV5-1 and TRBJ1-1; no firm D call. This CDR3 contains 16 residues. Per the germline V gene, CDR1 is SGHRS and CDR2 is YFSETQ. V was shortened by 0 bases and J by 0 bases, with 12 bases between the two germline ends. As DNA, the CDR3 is TGCGCCAGCAGCTTGGTCGCGGGTGGGATGAACACTGAAGCTTTCTTT. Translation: CASSLVAGGMNTEAFF.

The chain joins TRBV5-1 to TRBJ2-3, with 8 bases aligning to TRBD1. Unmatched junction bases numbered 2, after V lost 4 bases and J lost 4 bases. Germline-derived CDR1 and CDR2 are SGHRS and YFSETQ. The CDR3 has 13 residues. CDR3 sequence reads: CASSQGAADTQYF. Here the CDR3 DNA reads TGCGCCAGCAGCCAGGGGGCGGCAGATACGCAGTATTTT.

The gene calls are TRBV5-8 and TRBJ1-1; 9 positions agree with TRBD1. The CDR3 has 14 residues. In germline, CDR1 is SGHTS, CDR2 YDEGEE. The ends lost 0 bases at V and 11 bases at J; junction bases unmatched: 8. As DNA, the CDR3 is TGTGCCAGCAGCTTGGGGGGACAGGGTTATGATGCTTTCTTT. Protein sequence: CASSLGGQGYDAFF.

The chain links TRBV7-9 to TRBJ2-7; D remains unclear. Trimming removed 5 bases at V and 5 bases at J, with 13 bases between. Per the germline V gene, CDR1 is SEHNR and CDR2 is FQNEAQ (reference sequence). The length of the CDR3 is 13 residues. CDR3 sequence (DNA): TGTGCCAGCAGCAACGAGATAGCCCACGAGCAGTACTTC. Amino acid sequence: CASSNEIAHEQYF. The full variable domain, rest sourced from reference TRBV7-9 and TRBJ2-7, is DTGVSQNPRHKITKRGQNVTFRCDPISEHNRLYWYRQTLGQGPEFLTYFQNEAQLEKSRLLSDRFSAERPKGSFSTLEIQRTEQGDSAMYLCASSNEIAHEQYFGPGTRLTVT.

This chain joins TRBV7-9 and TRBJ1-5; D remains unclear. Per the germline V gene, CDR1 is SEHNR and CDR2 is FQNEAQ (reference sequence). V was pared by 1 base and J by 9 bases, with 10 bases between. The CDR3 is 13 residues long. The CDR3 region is CASSLEPGRPQHF. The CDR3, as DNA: TGTGCCAGCAGCTTAGAGCCCGGGAGGCCCCAGCATTTT.

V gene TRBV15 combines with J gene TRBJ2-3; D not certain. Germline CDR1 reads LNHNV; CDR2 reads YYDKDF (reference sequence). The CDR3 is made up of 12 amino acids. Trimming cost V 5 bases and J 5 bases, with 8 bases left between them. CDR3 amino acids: CATSRPRDTQYF. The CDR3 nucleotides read TGTGCCACCAGCCGGCCTAGAGATACGCAGTATTTT.

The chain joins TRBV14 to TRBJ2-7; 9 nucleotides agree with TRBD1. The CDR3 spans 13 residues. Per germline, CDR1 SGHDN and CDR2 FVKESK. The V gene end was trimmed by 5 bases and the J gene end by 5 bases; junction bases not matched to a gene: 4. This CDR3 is CASSKGQGDEQYF. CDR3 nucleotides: TGTGCCAGCAGCAAGGGACAGGGCGACGAGCAGTACTTC.

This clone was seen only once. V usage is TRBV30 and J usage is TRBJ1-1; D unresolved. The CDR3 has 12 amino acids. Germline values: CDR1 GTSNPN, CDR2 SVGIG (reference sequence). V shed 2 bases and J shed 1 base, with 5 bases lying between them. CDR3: CAWSLWNTEAFF. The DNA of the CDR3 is TGTGCCTGGAGTCTCTGGAACACTGAAGCTTTCTTT.

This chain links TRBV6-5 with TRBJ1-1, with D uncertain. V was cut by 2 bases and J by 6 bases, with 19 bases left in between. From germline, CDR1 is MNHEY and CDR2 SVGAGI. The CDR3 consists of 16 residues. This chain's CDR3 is CASSYELDWGLAEAFF. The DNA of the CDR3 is TGTGCCAGCAGTTACGAACTAGACTGGGGTTTGGCTGAAGCTTTCTTT.

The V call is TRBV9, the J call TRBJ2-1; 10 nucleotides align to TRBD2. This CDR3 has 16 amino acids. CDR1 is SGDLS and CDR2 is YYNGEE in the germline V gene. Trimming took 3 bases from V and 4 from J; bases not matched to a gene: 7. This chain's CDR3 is CASSGLAGGAYNEQFF. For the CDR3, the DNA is TGTGCCAGCAGCGGATTAGCGGGGGGCGCTTACAATGAGCAGTTCTTC.

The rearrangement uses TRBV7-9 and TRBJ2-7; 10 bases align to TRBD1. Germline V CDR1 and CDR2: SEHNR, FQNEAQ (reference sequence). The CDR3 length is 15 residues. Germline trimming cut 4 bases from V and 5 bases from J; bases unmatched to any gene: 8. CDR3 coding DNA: TGTGCCAGCAGCTCGTGGGACAGGGGAGGACACGAGCAGTACTTC. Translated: CASSSWDRGGHEQYF.

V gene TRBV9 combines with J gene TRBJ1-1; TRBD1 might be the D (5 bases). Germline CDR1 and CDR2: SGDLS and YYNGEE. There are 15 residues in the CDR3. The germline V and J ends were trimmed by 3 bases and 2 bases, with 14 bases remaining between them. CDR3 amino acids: CASSALIGANTEAFF. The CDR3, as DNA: TGTGCCAGCAGCGCATTAATTGGGGCTAACACTGAAGCTTTCTTT.

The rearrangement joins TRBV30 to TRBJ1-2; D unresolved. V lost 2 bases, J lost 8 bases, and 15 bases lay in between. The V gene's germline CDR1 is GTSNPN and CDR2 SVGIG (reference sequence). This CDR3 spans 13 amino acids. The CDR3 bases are TGTGCCTGGAGTCGTAGGGCGGAGGAGGGCTACACCTTC. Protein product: CAWSRRAEEGYTF.

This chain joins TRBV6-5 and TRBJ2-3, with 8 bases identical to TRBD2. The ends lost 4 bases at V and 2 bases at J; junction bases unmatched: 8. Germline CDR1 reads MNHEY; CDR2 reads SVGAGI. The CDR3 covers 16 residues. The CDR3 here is CASSFQSGGYTDTQYF. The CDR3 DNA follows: TGTGCCAGCAGTTTCCAGAGCGGGGGTTACACAGATACGCAGTATTTT.

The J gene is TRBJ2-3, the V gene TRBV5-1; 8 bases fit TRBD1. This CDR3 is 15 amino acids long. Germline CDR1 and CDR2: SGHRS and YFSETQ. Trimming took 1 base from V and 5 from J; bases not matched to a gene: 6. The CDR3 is CASSLLRQGIDTQYF. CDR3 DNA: TGCGCCAGCAGCTTGTTGAGACAGGGGATAGATACGCAGTATTTT.

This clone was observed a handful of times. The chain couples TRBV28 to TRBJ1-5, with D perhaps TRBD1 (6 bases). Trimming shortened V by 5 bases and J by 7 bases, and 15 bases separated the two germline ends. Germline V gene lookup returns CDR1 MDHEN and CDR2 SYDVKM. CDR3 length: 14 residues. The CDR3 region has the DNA TGTGCCAGCAGTCCCACAGGGTATAGACAGCCCCAGCATTTT. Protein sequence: CASSPTGYRQPQHF.